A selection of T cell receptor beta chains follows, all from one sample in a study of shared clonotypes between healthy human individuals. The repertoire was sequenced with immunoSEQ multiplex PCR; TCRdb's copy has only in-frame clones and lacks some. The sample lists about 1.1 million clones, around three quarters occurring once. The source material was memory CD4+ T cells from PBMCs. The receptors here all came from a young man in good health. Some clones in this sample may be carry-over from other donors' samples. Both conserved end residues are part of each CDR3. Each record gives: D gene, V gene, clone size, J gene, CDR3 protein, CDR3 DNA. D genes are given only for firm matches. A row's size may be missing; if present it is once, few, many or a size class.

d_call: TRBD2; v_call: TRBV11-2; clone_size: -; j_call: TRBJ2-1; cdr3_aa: CASSLLAGGPLYEQFF; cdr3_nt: TGTGCCAGCAGCTTATTGGCGGGAGGGCCGCTTTATGAGCAGTTCTTC
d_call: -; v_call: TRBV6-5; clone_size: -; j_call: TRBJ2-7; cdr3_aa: CASSYRVADSYEQYF; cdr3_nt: TGTGCCAGCAGTTATCGGGTAGCGGACTCCTACGAGCAGTACTTC
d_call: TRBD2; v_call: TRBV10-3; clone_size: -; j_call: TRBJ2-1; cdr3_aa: CAISGLLAGDEQFF; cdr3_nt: TGTGCCATCAGTGGTCTGCTAGCGGGAGATGAGCAGTTCTTC
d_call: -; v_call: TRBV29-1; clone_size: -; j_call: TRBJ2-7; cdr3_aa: CSVVPLTGLTEQYF; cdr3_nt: TGCAGCGTTGTCCCCCTCACCGGGCTCACCGAGCAGTACTTC
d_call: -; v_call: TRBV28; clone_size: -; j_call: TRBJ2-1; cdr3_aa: CASSSPLAWGYNEQFF; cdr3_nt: TGTGCCAGCAGTTCCCCCCTAGCTTGGGGCTACAATGAGCAGTTCTTC
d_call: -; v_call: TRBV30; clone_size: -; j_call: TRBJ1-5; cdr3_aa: CASQNSNQPQHF; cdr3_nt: TGTGCCTCACAAAATAGCAATCAGCCCCAGCATTTT
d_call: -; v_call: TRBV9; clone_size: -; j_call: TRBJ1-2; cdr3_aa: CASSVEGFNYGYTF; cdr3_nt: TGTGCCAGCAGCGTAGAGGGCTTTAACTATGGCTACACCTTC
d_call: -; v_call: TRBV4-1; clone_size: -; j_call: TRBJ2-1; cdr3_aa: CASSQDQGRSSYNEQFF; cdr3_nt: TGCGCCAGCAGCCAAGATCAGGGTCGAAGCTCCTACAATGAGCAGTTCTTC
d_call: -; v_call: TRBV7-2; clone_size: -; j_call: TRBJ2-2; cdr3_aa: CASSLTSLPAPSGELFF; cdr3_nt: TGTGCCAGCAGCTTAACGTCCCTCCCTGCTCCTTCCGGGGAGCTGTTTTTT
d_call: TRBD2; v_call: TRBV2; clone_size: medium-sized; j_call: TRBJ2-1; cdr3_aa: CASSGLARPGGEQFF; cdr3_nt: TGTGCCAGCAGTGGACTAGCGAGGCCGGGAGGGGAGCAGTTCTTC
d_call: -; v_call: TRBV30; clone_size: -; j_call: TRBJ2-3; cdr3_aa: CAWKGRTDTQYF; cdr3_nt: TGTGCCTGGAAGGGCCGCACAGATACGCAGTATTTT
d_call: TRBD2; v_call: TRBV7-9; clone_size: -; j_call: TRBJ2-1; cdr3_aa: CASSLEGSSGNPYNEQFF; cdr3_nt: TGTGCCAGCAGCTTAGAAGGGTCTAGCGGGAATCCCTACAATGAGCAGTTCTTC
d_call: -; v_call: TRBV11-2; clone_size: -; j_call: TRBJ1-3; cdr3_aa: CASSLRGGNTIYF; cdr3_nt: TGTGCCAGCAGCTTGAGGGGTGGAAACACCATATATTTT
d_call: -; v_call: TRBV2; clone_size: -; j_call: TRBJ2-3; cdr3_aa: CASSDGTIQTTQYF; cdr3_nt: TGTGCCAGCAGTGACGGGACAATACAGACTACGCAGTATTTT
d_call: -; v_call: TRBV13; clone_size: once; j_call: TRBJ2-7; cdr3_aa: CASSLESGSPYEQYF; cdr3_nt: TGTGCCAGCAGCTTAGAGTCCGGGAGCCCCTACGAGCAGTACTTC
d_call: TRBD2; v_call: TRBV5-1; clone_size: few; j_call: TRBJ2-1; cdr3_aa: CASSLAGTISYNEQFF; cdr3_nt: TGCGCCAGCAGCTTGGCCGGGACTATCTCCTACAATGAGCAGTTCTTC
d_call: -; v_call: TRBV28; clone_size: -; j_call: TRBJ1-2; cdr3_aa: CASKSWQVVNYGYTF; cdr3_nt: TGTGCCAGCAAGTCGTGGCAGGTAGTTAACTATGGCTACACCTTC
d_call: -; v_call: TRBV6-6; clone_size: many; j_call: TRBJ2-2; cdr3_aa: CASKAGQLNTGELFF; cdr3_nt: TGTGCCAGCAAGGCGGGACAGTTGAACACCGGGGAGCTGTTTTTT
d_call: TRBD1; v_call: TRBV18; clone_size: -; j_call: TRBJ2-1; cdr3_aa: CASSPRLRGTGFINEQFF; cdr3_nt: TGTGCCAGCTCACCTCGACTAAGGGGGACAGGGTTTATCAATGAGCAGTTCTTC
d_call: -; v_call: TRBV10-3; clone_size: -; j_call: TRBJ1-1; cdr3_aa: CAISGRDMNTEAFF; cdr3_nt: TGTGCCATCAGCGGCAGGGACATGAACACTGAAGCTTTCTTT
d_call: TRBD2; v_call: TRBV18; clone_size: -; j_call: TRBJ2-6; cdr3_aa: CASSKGAGNSGANVLTF; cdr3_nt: TGTGCCAGCTCAAAGGGAGCGGGGAACTCTGGGGCCAACGTCCTGACTTTC
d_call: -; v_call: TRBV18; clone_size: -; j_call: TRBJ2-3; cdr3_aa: CASSPGTTDTQYF; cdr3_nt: TGTGCCAGCTCACCAGGGACCACAGATACGCAGTATTTT
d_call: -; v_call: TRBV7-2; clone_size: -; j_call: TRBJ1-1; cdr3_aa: CASSTGQMNTEAFF; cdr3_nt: TGTGCCAGCAGCACTGGACAGATGAACACTGAAGCTTTCTTT
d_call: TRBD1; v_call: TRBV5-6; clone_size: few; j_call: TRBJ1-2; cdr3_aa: CASSLADRGGYGYTF; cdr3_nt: TGTGCCAGCAGCTTGGCCGACAGGGGAGGCTATGGCTACACCTTC
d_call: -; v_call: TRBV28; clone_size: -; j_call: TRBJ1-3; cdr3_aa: CASSLWVPQRSGNTIYF; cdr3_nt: TGTGCCAGCAGTTTATGGGTCCCCCAACGCTCTGGAAACACCATATATTTT
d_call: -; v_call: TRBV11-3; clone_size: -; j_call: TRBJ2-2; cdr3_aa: CASSPQGAGELFF; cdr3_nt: TGTGCCAGCAGCCCACAGGGAGCCGGGGAGCTGTTTTTT
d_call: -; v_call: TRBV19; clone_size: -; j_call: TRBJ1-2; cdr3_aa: CASTSIPGGYTF; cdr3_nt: TGTGCCAGTACCTCCATCCCGGGTGGCTACACCTTC
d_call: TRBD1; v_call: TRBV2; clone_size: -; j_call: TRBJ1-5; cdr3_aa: CASSYTLGTENQPQHF; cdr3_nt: TGTGCCAGCAGTTACACACTTGGGACAGAGAATCAGCCCCAGCATTTT
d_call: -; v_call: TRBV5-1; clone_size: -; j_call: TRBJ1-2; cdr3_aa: CASSLAGEYGYTF; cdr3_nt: TGCGCCAGCAGCTTGGCAGGGGAATATGGCTACACCTTC
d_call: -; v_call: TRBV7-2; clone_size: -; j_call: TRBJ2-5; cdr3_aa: CASSFGRETQYF; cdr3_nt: TGTGCCAGCAGCTTTGGCAGAGAGACCCAGTACTTC
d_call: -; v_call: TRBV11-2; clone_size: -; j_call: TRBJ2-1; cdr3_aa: CASSQLISGNEQFF; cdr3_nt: TGTGCCAGCAGCCAGTTGATTAGTGGCAATGAGCAGTTCTTC
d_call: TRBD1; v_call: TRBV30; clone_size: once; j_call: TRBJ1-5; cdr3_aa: CAWGQGTGNQPQHF; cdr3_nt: TGTGCCTGGGGACAGGGGACGGGCAATCAGCCCCAGCATTTT
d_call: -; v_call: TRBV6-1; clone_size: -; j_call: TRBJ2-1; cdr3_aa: CASIFSQGGEQFF; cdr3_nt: TGTGCCAGCATATTTTCACAGGGAGGTGAGCAGTTCTTC
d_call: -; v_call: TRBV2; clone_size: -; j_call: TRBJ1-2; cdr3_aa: CASSELPQQGYTF; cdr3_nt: TGTGCCAGCAGTGAACTCCCGCAGCAGGGCTACACCTTC
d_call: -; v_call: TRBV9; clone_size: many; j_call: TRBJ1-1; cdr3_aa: CASSVARNTEAFF; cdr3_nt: TGTGCCAGCAGCGTAGCCAGGAACACTGAAGCTTTCTTT
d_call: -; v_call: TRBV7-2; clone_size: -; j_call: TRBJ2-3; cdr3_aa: CASSPMGGPTDTQYF; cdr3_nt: TGTGCCAGCAGCCCAATGGGGGGCCCTACAGATACGCAGTATTTT
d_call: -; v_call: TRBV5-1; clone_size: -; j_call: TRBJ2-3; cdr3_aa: CASSPGPGYTDTQYF; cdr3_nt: TGCGCCAGCAGCCCCGGCCCTGGTTACACAGATACGCAGTATTTT
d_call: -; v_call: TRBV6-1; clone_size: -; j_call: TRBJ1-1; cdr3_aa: CASSRGDTEAFF; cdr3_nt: TGTGCCAGCAGCAGGGGCGACACTGAAGCTTTCTTT
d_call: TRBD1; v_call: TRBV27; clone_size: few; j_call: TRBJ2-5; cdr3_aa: CASSIRQGKETQYF; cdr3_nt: TGTGCCAGCAGTATACGACAGGGAAAAGAGACCCAGTACTTC
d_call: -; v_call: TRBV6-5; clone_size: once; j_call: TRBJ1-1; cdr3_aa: CASTPAGTADTEAFF; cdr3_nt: TGTGCCAGCACCCCCGCCGGGACGGCGGACACTGAAGCTTTCTTT
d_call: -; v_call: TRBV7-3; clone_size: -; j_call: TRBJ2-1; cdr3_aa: CASSLTGQGNEQFF; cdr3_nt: TGTGCCAGCAGCTTAACAGGCCAGGGGAATGAGCAGTTCTTC
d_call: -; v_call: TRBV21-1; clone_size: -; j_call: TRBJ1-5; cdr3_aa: CASSKRDREGNQPQHF; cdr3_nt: TGTGCCAGCAGCAAACGGGACAGGGAGGGCAATCAGCCCCAGCATTTT
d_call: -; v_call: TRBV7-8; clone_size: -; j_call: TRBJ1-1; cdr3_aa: CASSPNYRAWTEAFF; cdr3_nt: TGTGCCAGCAGCCCAAACTACAGGGCTTGGACTGAAGCTTTCTTT
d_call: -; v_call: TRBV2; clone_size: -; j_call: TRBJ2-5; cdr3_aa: CASSEDGGAGETQYF; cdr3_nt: TGTGCCAGCAGTGAGGACGGGGGCGCAGGAGAGACCCAGTACTTC
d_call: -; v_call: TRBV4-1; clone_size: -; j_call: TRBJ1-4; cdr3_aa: CASSQDGTGRPEKLFF; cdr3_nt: TGCGCCAGCAGCCAAGATGGGACCGGACGGCCTGAAAAACTGTTTTTT
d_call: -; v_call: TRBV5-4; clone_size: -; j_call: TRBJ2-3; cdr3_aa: CASSPRGMTDTQYF; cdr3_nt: TGTGCCAGCAGCCCCAGGGGAATGACAGATACGCAGTATTTT
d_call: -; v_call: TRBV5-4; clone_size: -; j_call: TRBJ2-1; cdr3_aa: CASSGSGLTTYNEQFF; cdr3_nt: TGTGCCAGCAGTGGATCCGGACTCACCACCTACAATGAGCAGTTCTTC
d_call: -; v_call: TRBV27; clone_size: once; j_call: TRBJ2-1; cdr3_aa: CASSPLRGTSYNEQFF; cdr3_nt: TGTGCCAGCAGTCCCCTCCGAGGAACCTCCTACAATGAGCAGTTCTTC
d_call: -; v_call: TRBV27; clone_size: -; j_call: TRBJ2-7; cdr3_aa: CASSQGGREAYEQYF; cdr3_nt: TGTGCCAGCAGCCAGGGGGGGCGGGAGGCTTACGAGCAGTACTTC
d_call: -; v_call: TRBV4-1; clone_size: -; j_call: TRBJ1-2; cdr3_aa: CASSQIVPHQREEGSYGYTF; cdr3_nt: TGCGCCAGCAGCCAAATCGTCCCCCACCAACGGGAGGAAGGTAGCTATGGCTACACCTTC
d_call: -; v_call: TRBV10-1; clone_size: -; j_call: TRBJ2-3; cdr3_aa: CASSRDTDTQYF; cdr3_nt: TGCGCCAGCAGCCGGGACACAGATACGCAGTATTTT
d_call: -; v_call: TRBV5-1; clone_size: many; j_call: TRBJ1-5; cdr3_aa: CASSPDPAGNQPQHF; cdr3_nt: TGCGCCAGCAGCCCCGATCCTGCTGGCAATCAGCCCCAGCATTTT